This TCR beta chain was captured by sequencing in a study of shared clonotypes between healthy human individuals. In its sample, this clone was seen once. This table comes from immunoSEQ multiplex PCR, and its TCRdb copy is limited to in-frame clones, with some not included. Of fewer than 550,000 clones in the sample, over 75% were seen once. Material for sequencing was PBMCs. The sequence was obtained from a woman aged 40-49 years in good health. Some clones in this sample may be carry-over from other donors' samples.

The CDR3 nucleotides read TGTGCCAGTAGTCCGTCCTCGGCGGGGGAGAACACCGGGGAGCTGTTTTTT. It is translated as CASSPSSAGENTGELFF. The chain has TRBV19 and TRBJ2-2, with 7 bases matching TRBD2. CDR1 is LNHDA, CDR2 SQIVND, per germline (reference sequence). Germline trimming cut 5 bases from V and 1 base from J; bases unmatched to any gene: 10. The CDR3 is 17 amino acids.